These 20 T cell receptor beta chains were all obtained from the same sample, sequenced in a study of graft-versus-host responses after intestinal transplantation. Measured with immunoSEQ multiplex PCR; TCRdb has only the in-frame clones, and not every one. There are about 27,000 clones in the sample; about 94% occur only once, and around 0.82% lies in the top ten. The material was PBMCs, obtained approximately 32 days after intestinal transplant. These TCRs come from a human patient who received an intestinal transplant, so some T cells may come from the graft donor.

The CDR3 is CASSHGFNEQFF. In DNA, the CDR3 is TGTGCCAGCAGCCATGGATTCAATGAGCAGTTCTTC. The chain couples TRBV4-2 to TRBJ2-1; no clear D gene. Looked up from germline, CDR1 is LGHNA and CDR2 is YNFKEQ. Trimming shortened V by 3 bases and J by 6 bases, and 6 bases separated the two germline ends. This CDR3 spans 12 amino acids.

V usage is TRBV30 and J usage is TRBJ2-5; D not resolved. V lost 0 bases and J 4 bases, leaving 9 bases between the germline ends. Germline V lookup: CDR1 GTSNPN, CDR2 SVGIG (reference sequence). This CDR3 is 13 amino acids long. The CDR3 DNA sequence: TGTGCCTGGAGTGTTGGATATGGAGAGACCCAGTACTTC. The encoded protein is CAWSVGYGETQYF.

This clone has just one count. The chain employs TRBV27 and TRBJ2-1, with D tentatively TRBD1 (6 bases). Germline V lookup: CDR1 MNHEY, CDR2 SMNVEV (reference sequence). The V end was cut by 8 bases, the J end by 4 bases, with 18 bases between. The CDR3 totals 15 residues. The CDR3 sequence is CASALSLDRYNEQFF. DNA for the CDR3: TGTGCCAGCGCTTTGAGCTTGGACAGATACAATGAGCAGTTCTTC.

The chain links TRBV10-2 to TRBJ2-3; 7 bases line up with TRBD2. CDR3 size: 16 residues. Germline V gene data show CDR1 as WSHSY and CDR2 as SAAADI. V lost 6 bases, J lost 2 bases, and 11 bases stayed unmatched. The CDR3 reads CASSLRDYPPTDTQYF. The CDR3 DNA reads TGCGCCAGCAGCCTTCGGGACTATCCACCCACAGATACGCAGTATTTT.

As DNA, the CDR3 is TGTGCCAGCAGCGGAGGGCCCTACGAGCAGTACTTC. This translates into CASSGGPYEQYF. The V and J genes are TRBV27 and TRBJ2-7, with D possibly matching TRBD2 (6 bases). CDR1 MNHEY and CDR2 SMNVEV come from the germline V gene (reference sequence). The CDR3 totals 12 residues. Trimming stripped 6 bases from V and 2 bases from J, with 8 bases between.

This clone was recorded only once. DNA for the CDR3: TGTGCCAGCCGGGACAGGGAGCAACATGGCTACACCTTC. Translated: CASRDREQHGYTF. This rearrangement joins TRBV27 to TRBJ1-2, with 9 nucleotides matching TRBD1. Trimming at V came to 8 bases and at J to 6 bases, leaving 7 bases not matched to a gene. This CDR3 spans 13 amino acids. In germline, CDR1 is MNHEY, CDR2 SMNVEV (reference sequence).

Written as DNA, the CDR3 is TGTGCCAGCAGTTTAGCCCCGCGGACAGCCTTAACTGTAAATAGCAATCAGCCCCAGCATTTT. Its protein product is CASSLAPRTALTVNSNQPQHF. This sequence joins TRBV28 and TRBJ1-5, with D maybe TRBD1 (6 bases). Germline assignment: CDR1 MDHEN and CDR2 SYDVKM. V dropped 2 bases and J dropped 0 bases, with 26 bases sitting between them. The CDR3 covers 21 residues. The entire variable domain, with the rest obtained from reference TRBV28 and TRBJ1-5, is as follows: DVKVTQSSRYLVKRTGEKVFLECVQDMDHENMFWYRQDPGLGLRLIYFSYDVKMKEKGDIPEGYSVSREKKERFSLILESASTNQTSMYLCASSLAPRTALTVNSNQPQHFGDGTRLSIL.

The rearrangement links TRBV5-5 to TRBJ2-3; no clear D gene. CDR1 and CDR2 from the germline V gene are SGHKS and YYEKEE (reference sequence). The CDR3 consists of 13 residues. Trimming removed 4 bases at V and 6 bases at J, with 12 bases between. The CDR3 bases are TGTGCCAGCAGCCCAATCGACCTGGATACGCAGTATTTT. Protein sequence: CASSPIDLDTQYF.

V gene TRBV6-5 combines with J gene TRBJ1-5; a possible D gene is TRBD1 (6 bases). CDR1 and CDR2 (germline): MNHEY, SVGAGI. The CDR3 spans 15 residues. V was cut by 6 bases and J by 4 bases, with 16 bases left in between. DNA of the CDR3: TGTGCCAGCAGACCAGAACAGGGTGGGAATCAGCCCCAGCATTTT. Protein sequence: CASRPEQGGNQPQHF.

V and J are TRBV9 and TRBJ1-1; D uncertain. CDR3 length equals 14 residues. Between the trimmed V and J ends, which lost 0 bases and 1 base, there was a span of 7 bases. Germline V CDR1 and CDR2: SGDLS, YYNGEE. The CDR3 region is CASSVETGNTEAFF. The CDR3 nucleotides are TGTGCCAGCAGCGTAGAGACGGGGAACACTGAAGCTTTCTTT.

This chain connects TRBV5-1 to TRBJ2-1; D possibly corresponds to TRBD1 (5 bases). The V gene's germline CDR1 is SGHRS and CDR2 YFSETQ. The CDR3 runs 14 residues. Trimming pared 0 bases from V and 3 bases from J, leaving 7 bases between. CDR3 sequence reads: CASSLEQVYNEQFF. The CDR3, as DNA: TGCGCCAGCAGCTTGGAACAGGTCTACAATGAGCAGTTCTTC.

A note on this clone: One end of the junction does not line up with germline, which may come from a read error. This chain joins TRBV6-5 and TRBJ2-7, with TRBD1 identical over 7 bases. In germline, CDR1 is MNHEY, CDR2 SVGAGI. The CDR3 totals 12 residues. The CDR3 region has the DNA TGTGCCAGCAGACCCCGGACAGGCCAGATTACCTTC. Translating it yields CASRPRTGQITF.

The chain carries TRBV4-1 and TRBJ1-5; D gene unclear. Germline loops: CDR1 MGHRA, CDR2 YSYEKL. This CDR3 has 15 amino acids. Trimming pared 0 bases from V and 1 base from J, leaving 7 bases between. CDR3 sequence reads: CASSQEGESNQPQHF. CDR3 sequence (DNA): TGCGCCAGCAGCCAAGAAGGCGAAAGCAATCAGCCCCAGCATTTT.

The rearrangement links TRBV7-5 to TRBJ1-2; the table's D call, TRBD1, has no DNA check behind it. TRBV7-5 is a documented pseudogene. The CDR3 totals 15 residues. CDR3 protein: CARSFQGTDFYGYTF. CDR3 nucleotide sequence: TGTGCCAGAAGCTTCCAAGGGACAGACTTCTATGGCTACACCTTC.

The chain uses TRBV5-1 and TRBJ2-7; 7 bases map to TRBD2. CDR1 and CDR2 (germline): SGHRS, YFSETQ. There are 18 residues in the CDR3. V lost 3 bases, J lost 3 bases, and 18 bases stayed unmatched. The CDR3 DNA reads as TGCGCCAGCAGCTCAATGTCCGGACTAGTAAGAAGGGGCTACGAGCAGTACTTC. Amino acid sequence: CASSSMSGLVRRGYEQYF.

This sequence joins TRBV19 and TRBJ2-1; no reliable D call. CDR3 length: 15 residues. The V and J ends lost 7 bases and 0 bases respectively, with 13 bases between them. Germline lookup yields CDR1 LNHDA and CDR2 SQIVND (reference sequence). CDR3 in amino acids: CASIGESSSYNEQFF. CDR3 DNA sequence: TGTGCCAGTATTGGAGAGTCAAGCTCCTACAATGAGCAGTTCTTC. The full variable domain, in which reference TRBV19 and TRBJ2-1 provide the parts outside the CDR3, is DGGITQSPKYLFRKEGQNVTLSCEQNLNHDAMYWYRQDPGQGLRLIYYSQIVNDFQKGDIAEGYSVSREKKESFPLTVTSAQKNPTAFYLCASIGESSSYNEQFFGPGTRLTVL.

The genes are TRBV15 and TRBJ2-3, with D hard to call. The CDR3 is made up of 14 amino acids. Trimming left V 4 bases short and J 3 bases short, with 11 bases between. Germline loops: CDR1 LNHNV, CDR2 YYDKDF (reference sequence). CDR3 amino acids: CATSMGGPTDTQYF. The CDR3 DNA is TGTGCCACCAGCATGGGCGGTCCGACAGATACGCAGTATTTT.

The CDR3 loop reads CASSVPGQGDYEQYF. CDR3 nucleotide sequence: TGTGCCAGCAGTGTGCCGGGACAGGGGGACTACGAGCAGTACTTC. The rearrangement links TRBV2 to TRBJ2-7, with TRBD1 identical over 11 bases. Trimming at V came to 4 bases and at J to 3 bases, leaving 5 bases not matched to a gene. The CDR3 totals 15 residues. Per germline, CDR1 SNHLY and CDR2 FYNNEI. Combining the CDR3 with reference TRBV2 and TRBJ2-7 gives the whole variable domain EPEVTQTPSHQVTQMGQEVILRCVPISNHLYFYWYRQILGQKVEFLVSFYNNEISEKSEIFDDQFSVERPDGSNFTLKIRSTKLEDSAMYFCASSVPGQGDYEQYFGPGTRLTVT.

V and J are TRBV19 and TRBJ2-5; possibly TRBD1 or TRBD2 for D (5 bases each). The CDR3 runs to 13 residues. Trimming cost V 6 bases and J 5 bases, with 13 bases left between them. Germline V gives CDR1 LNHDA, CDR2 SQIVND (reference sequence). The CDR3: CASRDLGEETQYF. CDR3 coding DNA: TGTGCCAGTAGGGATTTGGGGGAGGAGACCCAGTACTTC.

The chain has TRBV28 and TRBJ2-3, with TRBD2 matching 9 bases. The V gene's germline CDR1 is MDHEN and CDR2 SYDVKM. This CDR3 contains 17 residues. After removal of 1 base from V and 3 bases from J, the junction contained 8 bases not matched to a gene. This CDR3 is CASSLLVSGSGTDTQYF. CDR3 bases: TGTGCCAGCAGTTTATTGGTTAGCGGGAGCGGTACAGATACGCAGTATTTT. Using reference TRBV28 and TRBJ2-3 for the parts outside the CDR3, the full variable domain is DVKVTQSSRYLVKRTGEKVFLECVQDMDHENMFWYRQDPGLGLRLIYFSYDVKMKEKGDIPEGYSVSREKKERFSLILESASTNQTSMYLCASSLLVSGSGTDTQYFGPGTRLTVL.